This T cell receptor beta chain was retrieved from a study of TIL therapy for anti-PD-1-resistant metastatic lung cancer. The immunoSEQ assay was v3. Method: immunoSEQ multiplex PCR; TCRdb's copy keeps in-frame clones and lacks some. The table shows 95,000 or so clones, with roughly two thirds occurring only once. The time point denotes: pre-treatment sample, taken before nivolumab and TIL therapy. Pleural nodules or supraclavicular lymph nodes made up most of the excised metastases sampled. V lost 1 base, J lost 1 base, and 5 bases stayed unmatched. This CDR3 is 15 amino acids long. The germline V gene has CDR1 SGHNT and CDR2 YYREEE (reference sequence).

The chain recombines TRBV5-4 with TRBJ2-7; 7 nucleotides agree with TRBD2. Sample: tumor tissue, taken at baseline. The TCR sequence derives from a person aged 25-79 years with non-small cell lung cancer. The CDR3 here is CASSLSPLASYEQYF. The CDR3 region has the DNA TGTGCCAGCAGCTTGAGCCCACTAGCGTCCTACGAGCAGTACTTC.